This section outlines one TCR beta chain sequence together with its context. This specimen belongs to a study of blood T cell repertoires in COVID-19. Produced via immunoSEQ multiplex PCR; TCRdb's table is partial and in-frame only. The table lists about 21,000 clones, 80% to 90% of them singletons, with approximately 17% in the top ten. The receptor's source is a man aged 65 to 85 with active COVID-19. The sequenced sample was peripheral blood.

CDR3 region: CTSSQDYSPIDTNAEAFF. CDR3 DNA sequence: TGCACCAGCAGCCAAGATTATTCGCCGATAGACACGAACGCTGAAGCTTTCTTT. The J gene is TRBJ1-1, the V gene TRBV1; TRBD1 was called by the table and not checked on the DNA. TRBV1 is a pseudogene. This CDR3 has 18 residues.